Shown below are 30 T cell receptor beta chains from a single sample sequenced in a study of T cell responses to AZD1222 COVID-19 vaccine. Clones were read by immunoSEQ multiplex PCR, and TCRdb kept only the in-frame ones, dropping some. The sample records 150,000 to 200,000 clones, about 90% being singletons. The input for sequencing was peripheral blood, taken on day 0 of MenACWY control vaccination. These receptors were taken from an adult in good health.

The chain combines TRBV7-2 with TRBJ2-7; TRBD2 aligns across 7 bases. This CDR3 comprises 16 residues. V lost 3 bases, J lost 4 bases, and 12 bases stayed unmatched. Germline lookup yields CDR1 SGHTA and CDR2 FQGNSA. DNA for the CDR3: TGTGCCAGCAGCTTGAGGGGAGGGCTCGGGGTGTACGAGCAGTACTTC. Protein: CASSLRGGLGVYEQYF.

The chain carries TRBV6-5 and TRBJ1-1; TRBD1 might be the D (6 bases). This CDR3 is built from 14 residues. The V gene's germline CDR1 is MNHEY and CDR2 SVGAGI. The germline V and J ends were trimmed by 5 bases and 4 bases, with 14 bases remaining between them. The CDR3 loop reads CASSPDSLGTEAFF. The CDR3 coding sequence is TGTGCCAGCAGTCCGGACAGTCTCGGCACTGAAGCTTTCTTT.

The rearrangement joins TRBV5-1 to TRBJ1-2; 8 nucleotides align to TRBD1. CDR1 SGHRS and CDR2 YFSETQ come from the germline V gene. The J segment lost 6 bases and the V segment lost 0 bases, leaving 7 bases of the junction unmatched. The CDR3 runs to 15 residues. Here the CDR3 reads CASSLEGRGLDGYTF. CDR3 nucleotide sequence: TGCGCCAGCAGCTTGGAAGGCAGGGGGCTGGATGGCTACACCTTC.

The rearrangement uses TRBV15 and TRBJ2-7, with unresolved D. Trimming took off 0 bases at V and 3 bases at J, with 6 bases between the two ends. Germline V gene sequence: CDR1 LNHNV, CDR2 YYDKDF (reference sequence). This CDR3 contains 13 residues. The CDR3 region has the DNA TGTGCCACCAGCAGAGATTCGAGCTACGAGCAGTACTTC. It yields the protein CATSRDSSYEQYF.

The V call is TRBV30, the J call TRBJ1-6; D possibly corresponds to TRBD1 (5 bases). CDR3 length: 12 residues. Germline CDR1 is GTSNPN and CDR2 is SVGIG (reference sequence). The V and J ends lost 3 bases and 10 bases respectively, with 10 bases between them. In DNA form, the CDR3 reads TGTGCCTGGAGGGGGGTTGGGTCACCCCTCCACTTT. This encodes CAWRGVGSPLHF. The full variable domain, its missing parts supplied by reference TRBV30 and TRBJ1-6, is SQTIHQWPATLVQPVGSPLSLECTVEGTSNPNLYWYRQAAGRGLQLLFYSVGIGQISSEVPQNLSASRPQDRQFILSSKKLLLSDSGFYLCAWRGVGSPLHFGNGTRLTVT.

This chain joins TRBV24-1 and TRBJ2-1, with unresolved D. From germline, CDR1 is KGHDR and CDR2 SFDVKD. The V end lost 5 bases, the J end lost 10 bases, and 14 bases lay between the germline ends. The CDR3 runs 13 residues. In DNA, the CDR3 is TGTGCCACCAGTGCCCCTGCTATGGGCGAGCAGTTCTTC. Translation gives CATSAPAMGEQFF.

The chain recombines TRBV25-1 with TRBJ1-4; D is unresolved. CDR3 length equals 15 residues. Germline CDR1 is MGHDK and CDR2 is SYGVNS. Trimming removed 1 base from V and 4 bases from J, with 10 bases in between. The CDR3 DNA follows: TGTGCCAGCAGTGAATTATCGGCGGATAATGAAAAACTGTTTTTT. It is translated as CASSELSADNEKLFF.

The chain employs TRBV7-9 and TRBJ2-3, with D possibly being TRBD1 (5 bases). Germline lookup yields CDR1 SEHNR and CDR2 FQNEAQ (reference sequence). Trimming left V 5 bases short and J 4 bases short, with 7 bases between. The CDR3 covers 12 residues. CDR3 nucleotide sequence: TGTGCCAGCAGCGTCAGGGCAGATACGCAGTATTTT. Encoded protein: CASSVRADTQYF.

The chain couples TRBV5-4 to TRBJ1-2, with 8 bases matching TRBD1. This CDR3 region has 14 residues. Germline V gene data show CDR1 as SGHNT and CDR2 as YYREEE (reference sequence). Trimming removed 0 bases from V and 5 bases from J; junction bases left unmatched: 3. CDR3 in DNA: TGTGCCAGCAGCTTGGTGGGACAGGCGTATGGCTACACCTTC. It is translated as CASSLVGQAYGYTF. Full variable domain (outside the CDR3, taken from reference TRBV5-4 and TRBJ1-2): ETGVTQSPTHLIKTRGQQVTLRCSSQSGHNTVSWYQQALGQGPQFIFQYYREEENGRGNFPPRFSGLQFPNYSSELNVNALELDDSALYLCASSLVGQAYGYTFGSGTRLTVV.

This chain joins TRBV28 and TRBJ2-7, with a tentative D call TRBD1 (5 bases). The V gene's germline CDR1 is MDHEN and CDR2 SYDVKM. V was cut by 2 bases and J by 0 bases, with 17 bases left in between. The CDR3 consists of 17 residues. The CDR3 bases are TGTGCCAGCAGTTTAAGTGGGGCGGATTTTAGCTCCTACGAGCAGTACTTC. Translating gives CASSLSGADFSSYEQYF.

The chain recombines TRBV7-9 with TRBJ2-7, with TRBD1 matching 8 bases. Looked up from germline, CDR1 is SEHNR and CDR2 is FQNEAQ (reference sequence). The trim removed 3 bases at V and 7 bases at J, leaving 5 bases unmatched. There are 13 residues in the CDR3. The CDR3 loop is CASSFRGLREQYF. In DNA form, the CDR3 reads TGTGCCAGCAGCTTCAGGGGGCTCCGGGAGCAGTACTTC. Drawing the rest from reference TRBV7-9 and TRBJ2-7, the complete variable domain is DTGVSQNPRHKITKRGQNVTFRCDPISEHNRLYWYRQTLGQGPEFLTYFQNEAQLEKSRLLSDRFSAERPKGSFSTLEIQRTEQGDSAMYLCASSFRGLREQYFGPGTRLTVT.

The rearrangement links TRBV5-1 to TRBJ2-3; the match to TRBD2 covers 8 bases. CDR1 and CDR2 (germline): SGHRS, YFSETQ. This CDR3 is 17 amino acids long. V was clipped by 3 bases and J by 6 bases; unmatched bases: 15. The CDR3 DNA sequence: TGCGCCAGCAGCTCCTTCCCAGCGGGAGTGCAGTTTGATACGCAGTATTTT. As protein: CASSSFPAGVQFDTQYF.

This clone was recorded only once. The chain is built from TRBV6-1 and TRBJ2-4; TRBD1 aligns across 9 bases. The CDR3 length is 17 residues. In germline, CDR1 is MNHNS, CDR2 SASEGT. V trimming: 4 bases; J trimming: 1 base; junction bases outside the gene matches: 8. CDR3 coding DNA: TGTGCCAGCAGTGCACCGGGACAGGGTTTGGCCAAAAACATTCAGTACTTC. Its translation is CASSAPGQGLAKNIQYF.

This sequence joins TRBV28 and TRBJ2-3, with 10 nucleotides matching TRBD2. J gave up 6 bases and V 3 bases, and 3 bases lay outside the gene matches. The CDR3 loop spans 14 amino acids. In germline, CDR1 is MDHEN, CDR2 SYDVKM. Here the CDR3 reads CASSLMTSGDTQYF. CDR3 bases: TGTGCCAGCAGTTTGATGACTAGCGGGGATACGCAGTATTTT.

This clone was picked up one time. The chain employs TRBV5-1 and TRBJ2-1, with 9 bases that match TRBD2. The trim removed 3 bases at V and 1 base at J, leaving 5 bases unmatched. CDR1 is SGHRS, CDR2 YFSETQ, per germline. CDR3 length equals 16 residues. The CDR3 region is CASSYDSGSSYNEQFF. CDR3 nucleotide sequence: TGCGCCAGCAGCTACGATAGCGGGAGTTCCTACAATGAGCAGTTCTTC.

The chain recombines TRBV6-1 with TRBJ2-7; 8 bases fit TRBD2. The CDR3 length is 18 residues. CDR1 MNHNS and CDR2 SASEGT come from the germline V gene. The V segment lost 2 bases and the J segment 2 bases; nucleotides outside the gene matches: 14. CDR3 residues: CASSEMGWAGTSAYEQYF. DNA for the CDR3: TGTGCCAGCAGTGAAATGGGCTGGGCCGGGACTAGTGCCTACGAGCAGTACTTC.

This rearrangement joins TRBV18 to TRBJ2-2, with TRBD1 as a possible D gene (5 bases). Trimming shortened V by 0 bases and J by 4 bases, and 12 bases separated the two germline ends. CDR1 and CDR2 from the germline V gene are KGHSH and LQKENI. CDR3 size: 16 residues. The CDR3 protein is CASSPPSTGSTGELFF. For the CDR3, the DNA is TGTGCCAGCTCACCACCTTCAACAGGATCCACCGGGGAGCTGTTTTTT. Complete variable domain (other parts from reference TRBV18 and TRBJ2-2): NAGVMQNPRHLVRRRGQEARLRCSPMKGHSHVYWYRQLPEEGLKFMVYLQKENIIDESGMPKERFSAEFPKEGPSILRIQQVVRGDSAAYFCASSPPSTGSTGELFFGEGSRLTVL.

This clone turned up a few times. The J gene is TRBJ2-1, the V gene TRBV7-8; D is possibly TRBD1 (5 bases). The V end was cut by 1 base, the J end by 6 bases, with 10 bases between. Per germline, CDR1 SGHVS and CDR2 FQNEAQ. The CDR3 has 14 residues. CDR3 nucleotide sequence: TGTGCCAGCAGCTTAGGGACGGACACCAATGAGCAGTTCTTC. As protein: CASSLGTDTNEQFF.

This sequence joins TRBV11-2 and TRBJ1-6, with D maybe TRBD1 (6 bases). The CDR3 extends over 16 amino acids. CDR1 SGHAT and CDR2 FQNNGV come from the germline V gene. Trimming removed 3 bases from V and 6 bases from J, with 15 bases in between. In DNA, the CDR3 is TGTGCCAGCAGCTTGGGACGGACAGCTCGTAATTCACCCCTCCACTTT. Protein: CASSLGRTARNSPLHF.

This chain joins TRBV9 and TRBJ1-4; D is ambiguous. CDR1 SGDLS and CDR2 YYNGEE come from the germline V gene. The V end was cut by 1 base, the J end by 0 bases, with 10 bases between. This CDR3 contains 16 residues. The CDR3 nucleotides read TGTGCCAGCAGCGTATCCCCAGTGACAACTAATGAAAAACTGTTTTTT. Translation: CASSVSPVTTNEKLFF.

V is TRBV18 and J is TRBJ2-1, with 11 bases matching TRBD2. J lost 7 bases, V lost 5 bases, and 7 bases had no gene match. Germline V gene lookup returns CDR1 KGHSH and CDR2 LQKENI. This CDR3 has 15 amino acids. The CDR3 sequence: CASSDSGRAGNEQFF. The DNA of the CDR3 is TGTGCCAGCTCAGATAGCGGGAGGGCCGGTAATGAGCAGTTCTTC.

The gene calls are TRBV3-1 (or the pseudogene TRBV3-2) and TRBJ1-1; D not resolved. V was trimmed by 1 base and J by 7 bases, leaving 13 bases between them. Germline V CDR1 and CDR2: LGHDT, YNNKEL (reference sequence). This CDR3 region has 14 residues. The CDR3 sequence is CASSQGSEGNEAFF. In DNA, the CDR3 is TGTGCCAGCAGCCAAGGGAGCGAGGGCAATGAAGCTTTCTTT.

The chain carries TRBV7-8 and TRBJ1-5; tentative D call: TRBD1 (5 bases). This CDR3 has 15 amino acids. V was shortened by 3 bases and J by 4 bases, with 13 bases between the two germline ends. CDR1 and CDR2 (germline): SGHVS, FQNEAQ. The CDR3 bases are TGTGCCAGCAGCTTGGGTCAGGGAAATAATCAGCCCCAGCATTTT. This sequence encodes CASSLGQGNNQPQHF.

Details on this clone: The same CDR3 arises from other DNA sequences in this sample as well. Here the CDR3 reads CASSVSTGELFF. The CDR3 DNA reads as TGTGCCAGCAGCGTCTCTACCGGGGAGCTGTTTTTT. This chain uses TRBV9 with TRBJ2-2; no clear D. This CDR3 has 12 residues. Germline CDR1 reads SGDLS; CDR2 reads YYNGEE. V shed 2 bases and J shed 5 bases, with 4 bases lying between them.

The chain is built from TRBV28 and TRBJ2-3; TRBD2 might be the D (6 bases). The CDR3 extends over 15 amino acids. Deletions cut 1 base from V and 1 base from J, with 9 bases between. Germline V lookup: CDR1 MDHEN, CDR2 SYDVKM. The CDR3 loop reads CASSLSASGTDTQYF. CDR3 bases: TGTGCCAGCAGTTTATCGGCTAGCGGCACAGATACGCAGTATTTT.

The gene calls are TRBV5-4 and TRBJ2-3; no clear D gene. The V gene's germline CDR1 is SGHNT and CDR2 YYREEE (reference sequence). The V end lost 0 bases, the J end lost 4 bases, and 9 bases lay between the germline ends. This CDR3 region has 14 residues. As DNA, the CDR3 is TGTGCCAGCAGCTTGGCCTTTCTGGCAGATACGCAGTATTTT. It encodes CASSLAFLADTQYF.

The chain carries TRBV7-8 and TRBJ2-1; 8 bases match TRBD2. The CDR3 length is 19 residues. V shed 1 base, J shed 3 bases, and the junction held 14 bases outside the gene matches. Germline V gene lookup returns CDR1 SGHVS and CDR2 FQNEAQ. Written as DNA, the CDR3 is TGTGCCAGCAGCTTAGATTTCGGGGGAACCGGGACTAGCTACAATGAGCAGTTCTTC. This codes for CASSLDFGGTGTSYNEQFF.

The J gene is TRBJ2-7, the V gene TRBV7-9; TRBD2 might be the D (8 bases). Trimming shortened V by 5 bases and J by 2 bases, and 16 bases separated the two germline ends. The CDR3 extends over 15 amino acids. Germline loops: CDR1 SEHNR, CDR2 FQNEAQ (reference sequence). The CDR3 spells CASSPPGGGTYEQYF. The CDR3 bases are TGTGCCAGCAGCCCACCGGGAGGGGGCACCTACGAGCAGTACTTC.

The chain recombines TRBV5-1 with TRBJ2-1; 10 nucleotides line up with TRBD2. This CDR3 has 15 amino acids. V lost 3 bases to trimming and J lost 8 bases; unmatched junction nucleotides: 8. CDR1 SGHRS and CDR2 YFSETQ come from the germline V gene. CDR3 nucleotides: TGCGCCAGCAGCTCCGCGCTAGCGGGAGTTGATGAGCAGTTCTTC. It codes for CASSSALAGVDEQFF.

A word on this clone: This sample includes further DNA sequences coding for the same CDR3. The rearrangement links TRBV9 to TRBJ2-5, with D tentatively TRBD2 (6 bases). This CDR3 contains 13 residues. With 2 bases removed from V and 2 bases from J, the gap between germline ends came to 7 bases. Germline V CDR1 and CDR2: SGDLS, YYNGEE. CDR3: CASSVEGQETQYF. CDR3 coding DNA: TGTGCCAGCAGCGTGGAGGGGCAAGAGACCCAGTACTTC.